The table lists the clone carrying this TCR beta chain with a count of one. This sample was taken from a study of blood T cell repertoires in COVID-19. The wider study: Collection of acute and convalescent COVID-19 samples took place in the United States, Italy and Spain. Nucleic acid was either cDNA or gDNA, and it came from T cells, B-cell-depleted T cells, or PBMCs.

The CDR3 contains 15 residues. Trimming pared 3 bases from V and 6 bases from J, leaving 14 bases between. The germline V gene has CDR1 LNHDA and CDR2 SQIVND (reference sequence). Assay used: immunoSEQ multiplex PCR; TCRdb lists only in-frame clones, some missing. This sample has 300,000 to 350,000 clones, with roughly 87% found just once. The receptor was derived from a man aged 18 to 30 with active or convalescent COVID-19. The rearrangement joins TRBV19 to TRBJ1-4; D is possibly TRBD1 (6 bases). The sequencing input was peripheral blood. In DNA form, the CDR3 reads TGTGCCAGTAGTATCGGCAGGGGATTGGATGAAAAACTGTTTTTT. It yields the protein CASSIGRGLDEKLFF.